The sample holds a few counts of the clone carrying this TCR beta chain. These data originate in a study of blood T cell repertoires in COVID-19. TCRdb's table, derived via immunoSEQ multiplex PCR, lists solely in-frame clones and lacks some. The sample includes 250,000 to 300,000 clones, approximately 86% of them seen just once. This TCR derives from a woman under 30 with acute or convalescent COVID-19. The material sequenced was peripheral blood.

CDR3 bases: TGTGCCAGCAGCTTGCTCGGGTTCCCAGATACGCAGTATTTT. Translating it yields CASSLLGFPDTQYF. V and J are TRBV5-8 and TRBJ2-3; the D is unclear. CDR1 is SGHTS, CDR2 YDEGEE, per germline. The CDR3 is 14 amino acids. Trimming shortened V by 1 base and J by 4 bases, and 10 bases separated the two germline ends.